The 10 T cell receptor beta chains below all came from one sample that was sequenced in a study of T cells in Graves' hyperthyroidism and ophthalmopathy. Amplified TCR beta CDR3 regions derived from RNA transcripts. With the HTBI primer set, the TCR CDR3 went through a first round of RT-PCR. TCRdb reprocessed the multiplex PCR reads with MiXCR, giving one entry per CDR3 protein. Of roughly 380,000 distinct CDR3 sequences detected, about 18% appear once; the ten largest clones hold about 3.7%. The sample comprised blood. Every receptor here comes from a woman aged 18-35 years with Graves' hyperthyroidism.

In its sample, this clonotype was seen a few times. J is TRBJ1-1 and V is TRBV5-1, with D tentatively TRBD1 (5 bases). Germline V gives CDR1 SGHRS, CDR2 YFSETQ. The germline V and J ends were trimmed by 4 bases and 7 bases, with 8 bases remaining between them. The CDR3 length is 11 residues. This CDR3 is CASSTGGEAFF. The DNA of the CDR3 is TGCGCCAGCAGCACCGGGGGTGAAGCTTTCTTT.

This clonotype appeared many times. This rearrangement joins TRBV5-1 to TRBJ1-1, with a possible D match to TRBD1 (6 bases). This CDR3 has 16 amino acids. CDR1 and CDR2 from the germline V gene are SGHRS and YFSETQ. V lost 3 bases and J lost 1, with 16 bases in between. The CDR3 is CASSSRTETGNTEAFF. The DNA for the CDR3 is TGCGCCAGCAGCTCGCGGACAGAAACAGGGAACACTGAAGCTTTCTTT.

The V call is TRBV20-1, the J call TRBJ1-5, with D maybe TRBD1 (6 bases). The V end was cut by 1 base, the J end by 1 base, with 14 bases between. There are 16 residues in the CDR3. Germline assignment: CDR1 DFQATT and CDR2 SNEGSKA (reference sequence). CDR3 in amino acids: CSARANRAGSNQPQHF. In nucleotides, the CDR3 is TGCAGTGCTAGAGCAAACAGGGCGGGAAGCAATCAGCCCCAGCATTTT.

This clonotype was picked up many times. The chain links TRBV6-2 or TRBV6-3 to TRBJ1-6; 8 bases agree with TRBD1. This CDR3 contains 13 residues. V dropped 11 bases and J dropped 8; count of bases not matched to a gene: 8. Germline CDR1 MNHEY, CDR2 SVGEGT. CDR3 region: CASTGQEYSPLHF. DNA for the CDR3: TGTGCCTCCACGGGACAGGAATATTCACCCCTCCACTTT.

There are many counts of this clonotype. The chain couples TRBV29-1 to TRBJ1-2; D uncertain. Germline CDR1 is SQVTM and CDR2 is ANQGSEA. CDR3 length: 15 amino acids. Trimming took off 4 bases at V and 3 bases at J, with 18 bases between the two ends. This CDR3 is CSVGQVLAGDYGYTF. CDR3 DNA: TGCAGCGTTGGGCAGGTCCTGGCCGGGGACTATGGCTACACCTTC.

This clonotype came up many times. The CDR3 nucleotides are TGTGCCAGCAGTTACAGACCGGGACAGTCCTACGAGCAGTACTTC. Translated, it gives CASSYRPGQSYEQYF. The V call is TRBV6-5, the J call TRBJ2-7; TRBD1 aligns across 7 bases. Germline CDR1 MNHEY, CDR2 SVGAGI. The CDR3 contains 15 residues. V was clipped by 2 bases and J by 1 base; unmatched bases: 5.

The rearrangement joins TRBV7-2 to TRBJ2-5, with D perhaps TRBD1 or TRBD2 (5 bases each). Deletions cut 5 bases from V and 4 bases from J, with 20 bases between. The CDR3 extends over 16 amino acids. Germline V gene sequence: CDR1 SGHTA, CDR2 FQGNSA. CDR3 DNA sequence: TGTGCCAGCAGCCCCCCACGGGGCAGATCATCAGAGACCCAGTACTTC. It translates to CASSPPRGRSSETQYF.

V and J are TRBV6-5 and TRBJ2-2; 7 bases are shared with TRBD1. J gave up 3 bases and V 5 bases, and 6 bases lay outside the gene matches. CDR1 and CDR2 (germline): MNHEY, SVGAGI. The CDR3 is 15 amino acids. In nucleotides, the CDR3 is TGTGCCAGCAGTATACAGGGGTCGGACACCGGGGAGCTGTTTTTT. Encoded protein: CASSIQGSDTGELFF.

This clonotype showed up just a few times. This chain connects TRBV4-1 to TRBJ1-1; D is unresolved. The CDR3 runs to 15 residues. With 0 bases removed from V and 5 bases from J, the gap between germline ends came to 13 bases. Germline-derived CDR1 and CDR2 are MGHRA and YSYEKL. Here the CDR3 DNA reads TGCGCCAGCAGCCAAGAAGCGACCCCGAGGACTGAAGCTTTCTTT. Its translation: CASSQEATPRTEAFF.

Ten or more counts support this clonotype. The J gene is TRBJ2-2, the V gene TRBV20-1, with D possibly being TRBD1 or TRBD2 (5 bases each). The CDR3 is 13 residues long. Germline CDR1 is DFQATT and CDR2 is SNEGSKA (reference sequence). The V end was cut by 6 bases, the J end by 4 bases, with 12 bases between. CDR3 protein: CSARPGSTGELFF. Written as DNA, the CDR3 is TGCAGTGCCAGACCAGGGAGCACCGGGGAGCTGTTTTTT.